This T cell receptor beta chain emerged from a study of blood T cell repertoires in COVID-19. Across the study: In each case, the material was cDNA or gDNA derived from T cells, B-cell-depleted T cells, or PBMCs.

Measured with immunoSEQ multiplex PCR; TCRdb has only the in-frame clones, and not every one. Of roughly 260,000 clones listed, 87% are singletons. Participants reported their clinical history, and cohort assignment relied on those reports. The specimen sequenced was PBMCs or T cells enriched from blood (not recorded which). This TCR came from a woman in her 30s with acute COVID-19.

For the CDR3, the DNA is TGTGCCAGCACCCGGGACTGGGGCACTGAAGCTTTCTTT. Its translation is CASTRDWGTEAFF. The V gene is TRBV12-3 or TRBV12-4, the J gene TRBJ1-1, with D maybe TRBD1 (5 bases). V dropped 7 bases and J dropped 4 bases, with 13 bases sitting between them. The CDR3 has 13 residues.